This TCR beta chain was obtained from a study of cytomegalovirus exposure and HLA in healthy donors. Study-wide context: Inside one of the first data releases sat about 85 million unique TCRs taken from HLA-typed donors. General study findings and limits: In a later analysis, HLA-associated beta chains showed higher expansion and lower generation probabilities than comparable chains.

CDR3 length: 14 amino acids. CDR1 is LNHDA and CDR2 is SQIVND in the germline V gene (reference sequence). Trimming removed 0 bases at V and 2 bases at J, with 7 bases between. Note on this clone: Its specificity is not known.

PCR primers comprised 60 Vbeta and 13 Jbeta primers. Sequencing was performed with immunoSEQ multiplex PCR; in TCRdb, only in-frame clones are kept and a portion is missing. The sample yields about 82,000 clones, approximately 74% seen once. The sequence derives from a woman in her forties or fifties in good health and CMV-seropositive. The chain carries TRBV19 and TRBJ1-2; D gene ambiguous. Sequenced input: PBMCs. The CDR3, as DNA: TGTGCCAGTAGTATAGACTGGGCCAACTATGGCTACACCTTC. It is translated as CASSIDWANYGYTF.